Presented here are 22 T cell receptor beta chains from one specimen sequenced in a study of shared clonotypes between healthy human individuals. Assay: immunoSEQ multiplex PCR; the TCRdb copy retains only in-frame clones and omits some. The profile shows 2 million to 3 million clones, more than 85% of them singletons. The sample was naive CD4+ T cells from PBMCs. Stated subset: CD45RA+ positively selected. The receptors were gathered from a man between 18 and 29 years old in good health. Some clones in this sample may be carry-over from other donors' samples.

This clone came up once. The CDR3 DNA reads as TGTGCCAGCAGTGAAATGCCAGTACTAAAAAACATTCAGTACTTC. Translated, it gives CASSEMPVLKNIQYF. The rearrangement links TRBV6-1 to TRBJ2-4; unclear D gene. Trimming removed 2 bases from V and 4 bases from J, with 12 bases in between. The CDR3 is made up of 15 amino acids. CDR1 is MNHNS and CDR2 is SASEGT in the germline V gene.

Comments on this clone: The identical CDR3 is also encoded by other nucleotide sequences in the sample. The chain is built from TRBV5-1 and TRBJ2-5, with D tentatively TRBD2 (5 bases). Per the germline V gene, CDR1 is SGHRS and CDR2 is YFSETQ. V dropped 4 bases and J dropped 5 bases, with 12 bases sitting between them. The CDR3 covers 13 residues. The CDR3 region is CASSPRGQETQYF. The CDR3, as DNA: TGCGCCAGCAGCCCCCGAGGGCAGGAGACCCAGTACTTC.

The V gene is TRBV6-5, the J gene TRBJ2-7; perhaps TRBD2 as D (6 bases). V lost 6 bases to trimming and J lost 3 bases, with 18 bases between them. Germline-derived CDR1 and CDR2 are MNHEY and SVGAGI. The CDR3 runs 15 residues. CDR3 protein: CASRSGRSGVYEQYF. The CDR3 DNA sequence: TGTGCCAGCAGGTCCGGGAGATCGGGGGTCTACGAGCAGTACTTC.

The rearrangement joins TRBV29-1 to TRBJ1-4; D unresolved. V was cut by 4 bases and J by 0 bases, with 9 bases left in between. From germline, CDR1 is SQVTM and CDR2 ANQGSEA. The CDR3 sequence is 14 residues long. The CDR3 DNA follows: TGCAGCGTTGCCGTGGCAGCAACTAATGAAAAACTGTTTTTT. Protein product: CSVAVAATNEKLFF. The variable domain in full, completed from reference TRBV29-1 and TRBJ1-4, reads SAVISQKPSRDICQRGTSLTIQCQVDSQVTMMFWYRQQPGQSLTLIATANQGSEATYESGFVIDKFPISRPNLTFSTLTVSNMSPEDSSIYLCSVAVAATNEKLFFGSGTQLSVL.

V usage is TRBV9 and J usage is TRBJ2-5; no reliable D call. This CDR3 has 12 residues. Germline V gene data show CDR1 as SGDLS and CDR2 as YYNGEE. Trimming removed 4 bases from V and 5 bases from J, with 9 bases in between. CDR3 loop: CASSPSSETQYF. Written as DNA, the CDR3 is TGTGCCAGCAGCCCATCGAGTGAGACCCAGTACTTC.

The J gene is TRBJ2-5, the V gene TRBV18; unclear D gene. Germline V gene data show CDR1 as KGHSH and CDR2 as LQKENI. The CDR3 loop spans 15 amino acids. V was shortened by 3 bases and J by 1 base, with 12 bases between the two germline ends. CDR3 sequence: CASSPAGPFQETQYF. CDR3 nucleotides: TGTGCCAGCTCACCTGCCGGGCCCTTCCAAGAGACCCAGTACTTC.

The chain uses TRBV4-3 and TRBJ1-4, with unresolved D. V lost 1 base, J lost 9 bases, and 18 bases lay in between. Germline V gene lookup returns CDR1 LGHNA and CDR2 YSLEER. This CDR3 has 16 amino acids. The CDR3: CASSQVVGNRAQKLFF. CDR3 coding DNA: TGCGCCAGCAGCCAAGTAGTGGGGAATCGGGCTCAAAAACTGTTTTTT.

The chain is built from TRBV5-4 and TRBJ2-7; TRBD2 is a possible D gene (6 bases). Germline-derived CDR1 and CDR2 are SGHNT and YYREEE (reference sequence). V was cut by 6 bases and J by 6 bases, with 13 bases left in between. The CDR3 extends over 12 amino acids. The CDR3: CASTLDGGEQYF. The CDR3 nucleotides read TGTGCCAGCACTCTTGACGGGGGCGAGCAGTACTTC.

Note on this clone: Other DNA sequences in the sample encode the same CDR3. V is TRBV5-4 and J is TRBJ2-3; TRBD2 matches at 9 bases. The CDR3 consists of 16 residues. J was trimmed by 0 bases and V by 0 bases; bases with no gene match: 2. CDR1 and CDR2 (germline): SGHNT, YYREEE (reference sequence). CDR3: CASSLATSGSTDTQYF. The CDR3 coding sequence is TGTGCCAGCAGCTTGGCGACTAGCGGAAGCACAGATACGCAGTATTTT.

The chain employs TRBV5-1 and TRBJ2-5, with TRBD1 matching 7 bases. The CDR3 sequence is 15 residues long. Germline lookup yields CDR1 SGHRS and CDR2 YFSETQ. With 0 bases clipped from V and 5 bases from J, the junction kept 7 bases outside the gene matches. The CDR3 loop is CASSLERGRSETQYF. The DNA for the CDR3 is TGCGCCAGCAGCTTGGAAAGGGGGCGGTCGGAGACCCAGTACTTC. Based on the CDR3 plus reference TRBV5-1 and TRBJ2-5, the full variable domain is KAGVTQTPRYLIKTRGQQVTLSCSPISGHRSVSWYQQTPGQGLQFLFEYFSETQRNKGNFPGRFSGRQFSNSRSEMNVSTLELGDSALYLCASSLERGRSETQYFGPGTRLLVL.

The rearrangement joins TRBV7-2 to TRBJ2-7, with 13 bases aligning to TRBD2. Trimming cost V 5 bases and J 4 bases; bases outside gene matches: 8. Germline values: CDR1 SGHTA, CDR2 FQGNSA. CDR3 length: 16 residues. The CDR3 here is CASSGRRTSGSYEQYF. The CDR3 bases are TGTGCCAGCAGCGGGAGACGGACTAGCGGGAGTTACGAGCAGTACTTC.

This chain links TRBV19 with TRBJ2-5; D is possibly TRBD1 (5 bases). Germline CDR1 is LNHDA and CDR2 is SQIVND (reference sequence). This CDR3 is built from 13 residues. The V and J ends lost 11 bases and 5 bases respectively, with 18 bases between them. The CDR3 here is CAAASGYWETQYF. Here the CDR3 DNA reads TGTGCCGCAGCCTCAGGGTATTGGGAGACCCAGTACTTC.

This CDR3 is CASSSFMRGGARGYTF. In DNA form, the CDR3 reads TGTGCCAGCAGTTCGTTCATGCGGGGGGGCGCGAGGGGCTACACCTTC. The chain recombines TRBV27 with TRBJ1-2; possible D gene TRBD1, 6 bases. The germline V gene has CDR1 MNHEY and CDR2 SMNVEV (reference sequence). The CDR3 has 16 residues. The V gene lost 4 bases and the J gene lost 8 bases, with 23 bases spanning the gap.

As concerns this clone: This CDR3 is also generated by other DNA sequences in the sample. The chain joins TRBV7-9 to TRBJ1-4; D might be TRBD1 (6 bases). CDR1 and CDR2 (germline): SEHNR, FQNEAQ (reference sequence). This CDR3 is built from 15 residues. Trimming cost V 1 base and J 5 bases, with 11 bases left between them. The CDR3 sequence is CASSLVGGRNEKLFF. The CDR3, as DNA: TGTGCCAGCAGCTTAGTCGGGGGGCGGAATGAAAAACTGTTTTTT. The whole variable domain, remainder taken from reference TRBV7-9 and TRBJ1-4, is DTGVSQNPRHKITKRGQNVTFRCDPISEHNRLYWYRQTLGQGPEFLTYFQNEAQLEKSRLLSDRFSAERPKGSFSTLEIQRTEQGDSAMYLCASSLVGGRNEKLFFGSGTQLSVL.

The rearrangement joins TRBV21-1 to TRBJ2-7. TRBV21-1 is noted as a pseudogene. The CDR3 covers 16 residues. CDR3 sequence: CASSKEGPRGTYEQYF. The CDR3 nucleotides are TGTGCCAGCAGCAAAGAAGGGCCTAGAGGAACCTACGAGCAGTACTTC.

On this clone itself: Different DNA sequences within this sample yield the same CDR3. The chain carries TRBV5-1 and TRBJ1-5; TRBD1 matches at 9 bases. V lost 0 bases, J lost 4 bases, and 2 bases stayed unmatched. CDR3 length: 15 residues. CDR1 and CDR2 from the germline V gene are SGHRS and YFSETQ. The CDR3 DNA sequence: TGCGCCAGCAGCTTGGCCGGACAGGGGAATCAGCCCCAGCATTTT. Its translation: CASSLAGQGNQPQHF.

The V call is TRBV5-1, the J call TRBJ1-5; D not resolved. Per the germline V gene, CDR1 is SGHRS and CDR2 is YFSETQ. The CDR3 totals 13 residues. The V end was cut by 0 bases, the J end by 5 bases, with 6 bases between. The CDR3 sequence: CASSLDAYQPQHF. The CDR3 DNA is TGCGCCAGCAGCTTGGACGCGTATCAGCCCCAGCATTTT.

The chain combines TRBV5-1 with TRBJ2-7; 8 bases fit TRBD1. J gave up 5 bases and V 6 bases, and 13 bases lay outside the gene matches. The CDR3 spans 15 residues. Germline CDR1 reads SGHRS; CDR2 reads YFSETQ. The CDR3 DNA reads TGCGCCAGCACTAGTCGGACAGGGCCCCCTGACGAGCAGTACTTC. Protein sequence: CASTSRTGPPDEQYF. Drawing the rest from reference TRBV5-1 and TRBJ2-7, the complete variable domain is KAGVTQTPRYLIKTRGQQVTLSCSPISGHRSVSWYQQTPGQGLQFLFEYFSETQRNKGNFPGRFSGRQFSNSRSEMNVSTLELGDSALYLCASTSRTGPPDEQYFGPGTRLTVT.

With regard to this clone: This sample also contains other DNA sequences that code for the same CDR3. The CDR3 bases are TGTGCCAGCAGTGAACTCGGAGGCAATCAGCCCCAGCATTTT. Encoded protein: CASSELGGNQPQHF. V usage is TRBV25-1 and J usage is TRBJ1-5; D is uncertain. Germline assignment: CDR1 MGHDK and CDR2 SYGVNS. V lost 2 bases, J lost 2 bases, and 7 bases lay in between. The length of the CDR3 is 14 residues. The whole variable domain, filled in from reference TRBV25-1 and TRBJ1-5, reads EADIYQTPRYLVIGTGKKITLECSQTMGHDKMYWYQQDPGMELHLIHYSYGVNSTEKGDLSSESTVSRIRTEHFPLTLESARPSHTSQYLCASSELGGNQPQHFGDGTRLSIL.

This chain links TRBV7-9 with TRBJ1-1, with D unclear. The CDR3 spans 13 residues. Between the trimmed V and J ends, which lost 7 bases and 0 bases, there was a span of 9 bases. Germline loops: CDR1 SEHNR, CDR2 FQNEAQ (reference sequence). CDR3 DNA: TGTGCCAGCACCCGAGAAGTGAACACTGAAGCTTTCTTT. Translating gives CASTREVNTEAFF.

The rearrangement links TRBV7-2 to TRBJ1-3; D possibly corresponds to TRBD1 (5 bases). Trimming removed 6 bases from V and 0 bases from J, with 12 bases in between. CDR1 SGHTA and CDR2 FQGNSA come from the germline V gene. The CDR3 loop spans 15 amino acids. The CDR3 bases are TGTGCCAGCAGTCAAAGGGGCCTCTCTGGAAACACCATATATTTT. This gives the protein CASSQRGLSGNTIYF.

The chain joins TRBV11-3 to TRBJ1-1; D call uncertain. Per germline, CDR1 SGHNT and CDR2 YENEEA. V lost 5 bases to trimming and J lost 7 bases, with 11 bases between them. CDR3 length: 12 amino acids. In nucleotides, the CDR3 is TGTGCCAGCAGCCTCAGCTCGGGTGAAGCTTTCTTT. It codes for CASSLSSGEAFF.